These 6 T cell receptor beta chains were all obtained from the same sample, sequenced in a study of blood T cells in healthy people across ages. Together with a sample-barcoded 5' primer, a J-beta primer mix was included in a second PCR lasting about 6 to 12 cycles. TCRdb recomputed calls from the 5' RACE reads with MiXCR, one row per CDR3 protein. Of about 970,000 distinct CDR3 sequences detected, roughly 51% appear once; the ten largest clones hold about 20%. The sample consisted of blood. The receptors shown here come from a woman in her sixties in good health.

The rearrangement joins TRBV28 to TRBJ1-5; D perhaps matches TRBD1 (6 bases). This CDR3 region has 14 residues. Trimming stripped 6 bases from V and 4 bases from J, with 13 bases between. Germline CDR1 reads MDHEN; CDR2 reads SYDVKM. The CDR3 is CASRTDSLNQPQHF. DNA of the CDR3: TGTGCCAGCAGGACGGACAGCCTAAATCAGCCCCAGCATTTT.

The rearrangement links TRBV12-3 or TRBV12-4 to TRBJ2-4; 8 nucleotides line up with TRBD1. V was clipped by 7 bases and J by 3 bases; unmatched bases: 26. The CDR3 totals 21 residues. The CDR3 sequence is CASTRGFGTGAVAGVKNIQYF. CDR3 DNA: TGTGCCAGCACCCGAGGGTTCGGGACAGGTGCGGTAGCTGGTGTCAAAAACATTCAGTACTTC.

This chain connects TRBV25-1 to TRBJ1-1, with 7 bases matching TRBD1. Unmatched junction bases numbered 2, after V lost 7 bases and J lost 6 bases. This CDR3 has 11 residues. CDR1 is MGHDK, CDR2 SYGVNS, per germline. The CDR3 sequence is CASKRGPEAFF. In DNA form, the CDR3 reads TGTGCCAGCAAGAGGGGGCCTGAAGCTTTCTTT. Variable domain in full (rest from reference TRBV25-1 and TRBJ1-1): EADIYQTPRYLVIGTGKKITLECSQTMGHDKMYWYQQDPGMELHLIHYSYGVNSTEKGDLSSESTVSRIRTEHFPLTLESARPSHTSQYLCASKRGPEAFFGQGTRLTVV.

As regards this clonotype: A read error may produce the germline difference seen at one junction end. This chain joins TRBV25-1 and TRBJ2-5; D is perhaps TRBD1 or TRBD2 (5 bases each). This CDR3 has 14 residues. Per the germline V gene, CDR1 is MGHDK and CDR2 is SYGVNS. CDR3 coding DNA: TGTGCCAGCAGTGACGAGGGGTGGGAAGAGACCCGGTACTTC. Translated: CASSDEGWEETRYF.

The rearrangement links TRBV7-2 to TRBJ2-3; weak D call: TRBD2 (5 bases). The germline CDR1 and CDR2 sequences are SGHTA and FQGNSA. This CDR3 has 16 residues. Trimming removed 5 bases at V and 3 bases at J, with 18 bases between. CDR3 loop: CASSHGSGDGTDTQYF. The CDR3 DNA sequence: TGTGCCAGCAGCCACGGCAGCGGAGACGGGACAGATACGCAGTATTTT.

This clonotype was found a few times. The chain joins TRBV3-1 to TRBJ2-7; 9 nucleotides line up with TRBD2. This CDR3 is 15 amino acids long. Germline V lookup: CDR1 LGHDT, CDR2 YNNKEL (reference sequence). Trimming removed 3 bases from V and 4 bases from J; junction bases left unmatched: 7. CDR3 nucleotide sequence: TGTGCCAGCAGCCAGCAACTAGCGGGTGGATACGAGCAGTACTTC. As protein: CASSQQLAGGYEQYF.